These 10 T cell receptor beta chains share one sample of origin, sequenced in a study of T cell changes during pregnancy in multiple sclerosis (dated by TCRdb to 2018 to 2020). The library was obtained by the immunoSEQ multiplex PCR assay. The source is immuneACCESS, and TCRdb retained only in-frame sequences with V and J called. Part of the clones is not carried over; for the studies checked, unresolved V genes explain less than half of this, and the remainder is unexplained. The sample table shows about 53,000 clones, and around nine tenths are seen once. Less than 0.6% of the sample rests with the top ten. This sample comprised CD4+ T cells from peripheral blood mononuclear cells, obtained in the third trimester of pregnancy. The origin of the receptors is a female donor with multiple sclerosis, enrolled in a pregnancy study.

The chain is built from TRBV5-6 and TRBJ2-2; 9 bases align to TRBD1. Germline trimming cut 1 base from V and 3 bases from J; bases unmatched to any gene: 10. CDR1 and CDR2 (germline): SGHDT, YYEEEE. This CDR3 is 18 amino acids long. The CDR3 is CASSLLGKGQGDTGELFF. The CDR3 coding sequence is TGTGCCAGCAGCTTGTTGGGGAAGGGACAGGGCGACACCGGGGAGCTGTTTTTT.

The chain employs TRBV29-1 and TRBJ1-5; the match to TRBD1 covers 12 bases. CDR3 length: 16 residues. CDR1 is SQVTM, CDR2 ANQGSEA, per germline. V lost 6 bases and J lost 4; bases outside the gene matches: 10. The CDR3 sequence is CSVQTGTGGWNQPQHF. The CDR3, as DNA: TGCAGCGTCCAGACCGGGACAGGGGGCTGGAATCAGCCCCAGCATTTT.

The table lists this clone with a count of one. V usage is TRBV15 and J usage is TRBJ2-3, with 10 nucleotides matching TRBD2. Germline V gene lookup returns CDR1 LNHNV and CDR2 YYDKDF (reference sequence). This CDR3 has 18 residues. The V segment lost 5 bases and the J segment 0 bases; nucleotides outside the gene matches: 11. CDR3 residues: CATSLKRTSGTSTDTQYF. The CDR3 DNA is TGTGCCACCAGCCTAAAAAGGACTAGCGGAACTAGCACAGATACGCAGTATTTT. Looking up the rest from reference TRBV15 and TRBJ2-3 gives the full variable domain: DAMVIQNPRYQVTQFGKPVTLSCSQTLNHNVMYWYQQKSSQAPKLLFHYYDKDFNNEADTPDNFQSRRPNTSFCFLDIRSPGLGDTAMYLCATSLKRTSGTSTDTQYFGPGTRLTVL.

The chain has TRBV5-1 and TRBJ1-2; D gene ambiguous. The CDR3 covers 13 residues. Trimming cost V 1 base and J 1 base, with 5 bases left between them. Per the germline V gene, CDR1 is SGHRS and CDR2 is YFSETQ. Here the CDR3 reads CASSLNSNYGYTF. CDR3 in DNA: TGCGCCAGCAGCTTGAACAGTAACTATGGCTACACCTTC.

This clone was seen only a few times. V is TRBV29-1 and J is TRBJ2-7, with 11 positions matching TRBD2. Per germline, CDR1 SQVTM and CDR2 ANQGSEA. There are 14 residues in the CDR3. V lost 6 bases, J lost 6 bases, and 10 bases stayed unmatched. The CDR3 is CSVDTSGGKGEQYF. The CDR3 DNA follows: TGCAGCGTCGACACTAGCGGGGGAAAAGGCGAGCAGTACTTC.

The rearrangement joins TRBV7-4 to TRBJ1-6; 8 bases line up with TRBD1. The CDR3 covers 15 residues. Germline CDR1 and CDR2: SGHVT and SQSDAQ. J lost 8 bases, V lost 5 bases, and 8 bases had no gene match. The DNA for the CDR3 is TGTGCCAGCAGCACCCAGGACAGGGCCCATTCACCCCTCCACTTT. This codes for CASSTQDRAHSPLHF.

The chain links TRBV9 to TRBJ1-3; a possible D gene is TRBD1 (5 bases). V lost 2 bases to trimming and J lost 0 bases, with 18 bases between them. CDR1 is SGDLS and CDR2 is YYNGEE in the germline V gene. This CDR3 is built from 18 residues. In DNA form, the CDR3 reads TGTGCCAGCAGCGTGTCTGCTAGACAGCCCACCTCTGGAAACACCATATATTTT. Protein: CASSVSARQPTSGNTIYF.

The V gene is TRBV2, the J gene TRBJ1-5, with D uncertain. V dropped 2 bases and J dropped 0 bases, with 5 bases sitting between them. Germline V CDR1 and CDR2: SNHLY, FYNNEI. CDR3 size: 14 residues. CDR3 amino acids: CASSETVSNQPQHF. CDR3 nucleotide sequence: TGTGCCAGCAGTGAAACGGTTAGCAATCAGCCCCAGCATTTT. The whole variable domain, filled in from reference TRBV2 and TRBJ1-5, reads EPEVTQTPSHQVTQMGQEVILRCVPISNHLYFYWYRQILGQKVEFLVSFYNNEISEKSEIFDDQFSVERPDGSNFTLKIRSTKLEDSAMYFCASSETVSNQPQHFGDGTRLSIL.

The CDR3 DNA reads TGTGCCTGGAGTGTAAGGGGGGGCTGGAATCAGCCCCAGCATTTT. This codes for CAWSVRGGWNQPQHF. The chain employs TRBV30 and TRBJ1-5, with TRBD1 as a possible D gene (6 bases). The CDR3 runs to 15 residues. Germline V gene sequence: CDR1 GTSNPN, CDR2 SVGIG (reference sequence). V was pared by 0 bases and J by 4 bases, with 13 bases between.

The rearrangement links TRBV10-3 to TRBJ2-1, with 7 nucleotides matching TRBD2. After removal of 8 bases from V and 7 bases from J, the junction contained 8 bases not matched to a gene. Germline V gene sequence: CDR1 ENHRY, CDR2 SYGVKD. The CDR3 is made up of 13 amino acids. The CDR3 DNA follows: TGTGCCATCTGGGAGGGACCGAGGAATGAGCAGTTCTTC. This translates into CAIWEGPRNEQFF.